Shown below are 4 T cell receptor beta chains from a single sample sequenced in a study of CD4 T cells in relation to SARS-CoV-2 and coronaviruses. Repertoires were generated with immunoSEQ multiplex PCR, while TCRdb's copy carries only in-frame clones and drops some. The sample shows some 25,000 clones, 77% of them seen only once. Antigen specificity for these receptors is unknown. Before the COVID-19 pandemic, during about 2010-2019, CD4+ T cells were taken from unexposed donors. The cells were cultured for around ten days before CD4+ T cells were isolated. Sequenced: CD4+ T cells from PBMCs, cultured in vitro. These receptors all come from a human donor in good health.

The chain carries TRBV12-3 or TRBV12-4 and TRBJ1-1; D not certain. The CDR3 consists of 13 residues. Trimming shortened V by 4 bases and J by 3 bases, and 9 bases separated the two germline ends. The CDR3 DNA is TGTGCCAGCAGTTGGACGGCACACACTGAAGCTTTCTTT. It encodes CASSWTAHTEAFF.

V is TRBV25-1 and J is TRBJ2-5; either TRBD1 or TRBD2 may supply D (6 bases each). V lost 3 bases to trimming and J lost 4 bases, with 15 bases between them. Germline V gene lookup returns CDR1 MGHDK and CDR2 SYGVNS. The CDR3 consists of 15 residues. The DNA for the CDR3 is TGTGCCAGCAGTGATGGCGGGGCAGGGGCAGAGACCCAGTACTTC. Its translation is CASSDGGAGAETQYF. Using reference TRBV25-1 and TRBJ2-5 for the parts outside the CDR3, the full variable domain is EADIYQTPRYLVIGTGKKITLECSQTMGHDKMYWYQQDPGMELHLIHYSYGVNSTEKGDLSSESTVSRIRTEHFPLTLESARPSHTSQYLCASSDGGAGAETQYFGPGTRLLVL.

This clone was recorded only once. The chain uses TRBV2 and TRBJ2-3; TRBD1 matches 10 bases. J lost 3 bases, V lost 7 bases, and 7 bases had no gene match. There are 15 residues in the CDR3. Germline V gene sequence: CDR1 SNHLY, CDR2 FYNNEI. CDR3 coding DNA: TGTGCCAGCAACCGGGGACAGGGGATTACAGATACGCAGTATTTT. Amino acids: CASNRGQGITDTQYF.

V gene TRBV7-7 combines with J gene TRBJ2-2; D call uncertain. The CDR3 totals 15 residues. Trimming took 6 bases from V and 6 from J, leaving 17 bases between them. CDR1 SSHAT and CDR2 FNYEAQ come from the germline V gene (reference sequence). CDR3 amino acids: CASRPTPSEAGELFF. In nucleotides, the CDR3 is TGTGCCAGCAGACCCACCCCCAGTGAGGCCGGGGAGCTGTTTTTT.